The 5 T cell receptor beta chains reported below all come from one sample, sequenced in a study of blood T cell repertoires in COVID-19. Using immunoSEQ multiplex PCR, the repertoire was profiled, and TCRdb retains in-frame clones only, with some absent. The profile covers approximately 140,000 clones, with more than 75% appearing a single time and approximately 13% taken by the ten largest. The sequenced sample was peripheral blood. The receptors were gathered from a man aged 60 to 75 with active or convalescent COVID-19.

There are a few counts of this clone. The chain carries TRBV5-1 and TRBJ2-7; 9 nucleotides match TRBD1. Looked up from germline, CDR1 is SGHRS and CDR2 is YFSETQ. The trim removed 4 bases at V and 2 bases at J, leaving 7 bases unmatched. The length of the CDR3 is 15 residues. CDR3 region: CASSITGGAAYEQYF. CDR3 nucleotides: TGCGCCAGCAGCATCACAGGGGGCGCGGCCTACGAGCAGTACTTC.

The V gene is TRBV2, the J gene TRBJ2-3; TRBD2 might be the D (6 bases). This CDR3 region has 14 residues. Germline lookup yields CDR1 SNHLY and CDR2 FYNNEI. Trimming cost V 1 base and J 1 base, with 6 bases left between them. This CDR3 reads CASSEGEGTDTQYF. The CDR3 DNA follows: TGTGCCAGCAGTGAAGGGGAGGGCACAGATACGCAGTATTTT. Complete variable domain (other parts from reference TRBV2 and TRBJ2-3): EPEVTQTPSHQVTQMGQEVILRCVPISNHLYFYWYRQILGQKVEFLVSFYNNEISEKSEIFDDQFSVERPDGSNFTLKIRSTKLEDSAMYFCASSEGEGTDTQYFGPGTRLTVL.

V is TRBV10-3 and J is TRBJ1-2, with TRBD1 identical over 9 bases. The V and J ends lost 2 bases and 4 bases, in that order; junction bases with no gene match: 5. Germline CDR1 and CDR2: ENHRY and SYGVKD. This CDR3 has 15 amino acids. In DNA form, the CDR3 reads TGTGCCATCAGTGAGCTCTCGGACAGGGGCTATGGCTACACCTTC. This translates into CAISELSDRGYGYTF.

The gene calls are TRBV10-3 and TRBJ2-5; D is uncertain. Germline V gene data show CDR1 as ENHRY and CDR2 as SYGVKD. CDR3 length: 14 residues. With 3 bases removed from V and 2 bases from J, the gap between germline ends came to 10 bases. The CDR3 nucleotides are TGTGCCATCAGTGAAGTGGCAGGACAAGAGACCCAGTACTTC. Protein: CAISEVAGQETQYF.

V is TRBV7-9 and J is TRBJ1-2; 8 positions agree with TRBD1. V gave up 5 bases and J gave up 4 bases; unmatched junction bases: 3. CDR3 length equals 13 residues. CDR1 SEHNR and CDR2 FQNEAQ come from the germline V gene (reference sequence). The CDR3 nucleotides read TGTGCCAGCAGCCGGGGACAGGCCTATGGCTACACCTTC. Translation: CASSRGQAYGYTF. Full variable domain (missing parts from reference TRBV7-9 and TRBJ1-2): DTGVSQNPRHKITKRGQNVTFRCDPISEHNRLYWYRQTLGQGPEFLTYFQNEAQLEKSRLLSDRFSAERPKGSFSTLEIQRTEQGDSAMYLCASSRGQAYGYTFGSGTRLTVV.